This T cell receptor (beta chain) was observed in a study of cytomegalovirus exposure and HLA in healthy donors. Study at large: The 90 to 150 validation repertoires used a platform that matched the one used for the approximately 670 first-cohort repertoires, as a later analysis reported.

The germline V gene encodes CDR1 DFQATT and CDR2 SNEGSKA (reference sequence). This CDR3 is 11 amino acids long. V was cut by 3 bases and J by 3 bases, with 5 bases left in between. Study conclusions and caveats: Confirmation was obtained in vitro that a few CMV-associated chains are specific for CMV antigens. The study listed approximately 160 cytomegalovirus-associated TCR beta chains. Whilst most TCR sequences proved rare, a subset of public TCRs occurred across many donors.

Measured with immunoSEQ multiplex PCR; TCRdb has only the in-frame clones, and not every one. Among hundreds of thousands of clones listed, around 87% were seen once. A single count supports this clone. As yet, its antigen is unknown. The sequenced sample consisted of PBMCs. The genes are TRBV20-1 and TRBJ1-2, with no clear D. The TCR was taken from a man aged 18-30 years in good health and CMV-seronegative. CDR3 nucleotide sequence: TGCAGTGCTAGTAGTTACTATGGCTACACCTTC. This gives the protein CSASSYYGYTF.